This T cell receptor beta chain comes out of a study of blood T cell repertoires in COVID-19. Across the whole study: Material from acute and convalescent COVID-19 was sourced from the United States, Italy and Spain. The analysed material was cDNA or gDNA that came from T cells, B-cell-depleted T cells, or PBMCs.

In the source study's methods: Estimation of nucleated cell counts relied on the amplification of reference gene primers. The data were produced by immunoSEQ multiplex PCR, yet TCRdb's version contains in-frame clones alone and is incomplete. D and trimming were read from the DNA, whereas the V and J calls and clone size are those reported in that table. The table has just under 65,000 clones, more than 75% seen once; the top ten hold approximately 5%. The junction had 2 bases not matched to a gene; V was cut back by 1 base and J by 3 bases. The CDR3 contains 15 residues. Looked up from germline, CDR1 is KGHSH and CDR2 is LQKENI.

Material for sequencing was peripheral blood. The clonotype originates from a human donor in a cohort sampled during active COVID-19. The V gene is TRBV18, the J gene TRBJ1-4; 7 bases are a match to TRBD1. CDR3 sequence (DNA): TGTGCCAGCTCACCACAGGGGGCTGCTAATGAAAAACTGTTTTTT. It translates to CASSPQGAANEKLFF.